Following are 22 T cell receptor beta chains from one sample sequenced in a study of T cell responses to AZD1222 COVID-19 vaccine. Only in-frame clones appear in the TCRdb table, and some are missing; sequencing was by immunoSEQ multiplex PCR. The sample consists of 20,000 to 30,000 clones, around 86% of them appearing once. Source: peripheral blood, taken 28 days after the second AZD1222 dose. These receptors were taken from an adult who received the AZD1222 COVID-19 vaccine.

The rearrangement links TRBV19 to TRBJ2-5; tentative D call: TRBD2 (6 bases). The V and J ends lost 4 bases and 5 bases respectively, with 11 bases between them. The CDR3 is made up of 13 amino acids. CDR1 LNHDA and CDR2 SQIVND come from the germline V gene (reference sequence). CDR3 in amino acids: CASSTRGIETQYF. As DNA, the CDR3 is TGTGCCAGTAGTACGCGGGGTATCGAGACCCAGTACTTC.

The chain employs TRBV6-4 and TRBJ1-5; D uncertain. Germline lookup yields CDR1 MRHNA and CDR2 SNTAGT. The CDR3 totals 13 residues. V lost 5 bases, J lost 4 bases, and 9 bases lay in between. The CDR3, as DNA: TGTGCCAGCAGTTGGACGGAAAATCAGCCCCAGCATTTT. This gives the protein CASSWTENQPQHF.

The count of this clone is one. The CDR3 nucleotides read TGTGCCAGTATGCAGGGGGGAAACACTGAAGCTTTCTTT. As protein: CASMQGGNTEAFF. J is TRBJ1-1 and V is TRBV19, with 7 bases fitting TRBD1. Trimming cost V 7 bases and J 2 bases; bases outside gene matches: 4. CDR3 length: 13 residues. Germline V gives CDR1 LNHDA, CDR2 SQIVND (reference sequence). The full variable domain, with the rest looked up from reference TRBV19 and TRBJ1-1, is DGGITQSPKYLFRKEGQNVTLSCEQNLNHDAMYWYRQDPGQGLRLIYYSQIVNDFQKGDIAEGYSVSREKKESFPLTVTSAQKNPTAFYLCASMQGGNTEAFFGQGTRLTVV.

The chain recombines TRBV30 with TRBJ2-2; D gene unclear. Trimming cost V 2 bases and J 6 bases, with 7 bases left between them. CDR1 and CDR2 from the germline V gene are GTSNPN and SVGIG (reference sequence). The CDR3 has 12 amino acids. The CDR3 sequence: CAWSTGAGELFF. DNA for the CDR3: TGTGCCTGGAGTACTGGAGCCGGGGAGCTGTTTTTT.

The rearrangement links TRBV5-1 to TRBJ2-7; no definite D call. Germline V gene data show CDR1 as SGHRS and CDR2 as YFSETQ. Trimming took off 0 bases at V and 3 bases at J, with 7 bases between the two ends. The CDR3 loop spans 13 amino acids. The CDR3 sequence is CASSLGSDYEQYF. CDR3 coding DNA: TGCGCCAGCAGCTTGGGAAGTGACTACGAGCAGTACTTC.

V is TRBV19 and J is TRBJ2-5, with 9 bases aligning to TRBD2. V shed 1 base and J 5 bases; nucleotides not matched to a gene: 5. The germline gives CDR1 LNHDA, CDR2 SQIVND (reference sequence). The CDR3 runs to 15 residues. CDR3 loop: CASSIGGRAGETQYF. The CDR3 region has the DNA TGTGCCAGTAGTATAGGCGGGAGGGCAGGGGAGACCCAGTACTTC. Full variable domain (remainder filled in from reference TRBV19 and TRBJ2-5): DGGITQSPKYLFRKEGQNVTLSCEQNLNHDAMYWYRQDPGQGLRLIYYSQIVNDFQKGDIAEGYSVSREKKESFPLTVTSAQKNPTAFYLCASSIGGRAGETQYFGPGTRLLVL.

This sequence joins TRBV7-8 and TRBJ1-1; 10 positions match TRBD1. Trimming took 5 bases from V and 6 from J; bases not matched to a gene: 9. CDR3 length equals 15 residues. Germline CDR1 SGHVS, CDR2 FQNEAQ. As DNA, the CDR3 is TGTGCCAGCAGCGTACCGGGACAGGGGTGGGCTGAAGCTTTCTTT. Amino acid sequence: CASSVPGQGWAEAFF.

The chain's CDR3 is CASALTGVNEAFF. DNA for the CDR3: TGTGCCAGCGCCCTGACAGGTGTAAATGAAGCTTTCTTT. V and J are TRBV6-5 and TRBJ1-1; maybe TRBD1 (6 bases). Trimming left V 8 bases short and J 7 bases short, with 17 bases between. CDR1 is MNHEY and CDR2 is SVGAGI in the germline V gene. This CDR3 comprises 13 residues.

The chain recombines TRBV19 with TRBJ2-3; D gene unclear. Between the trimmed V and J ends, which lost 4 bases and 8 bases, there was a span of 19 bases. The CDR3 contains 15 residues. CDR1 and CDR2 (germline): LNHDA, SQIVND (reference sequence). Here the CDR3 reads CASSSGPTPVGTQYF. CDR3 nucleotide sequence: TGTGCCAGTAGTAGTGGACCAACCCCTGTCGGTACGCAGTATTTT. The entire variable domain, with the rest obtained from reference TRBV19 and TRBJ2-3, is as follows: DGGITQSPKYLFRKEGQNVTLSCEQNLNHDAMYWYRQDPGQGLRLIYYSQIVNDFQKGDIAEGYSVSREKKESFPLTVTSAQKNPTAFYLCASSSGPTPVGTQYFGPGTRLTVL.

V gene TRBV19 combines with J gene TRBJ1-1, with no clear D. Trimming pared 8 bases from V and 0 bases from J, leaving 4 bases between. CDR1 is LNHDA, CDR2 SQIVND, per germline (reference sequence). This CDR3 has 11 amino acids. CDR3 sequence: CASSMNTEAFF. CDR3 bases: TGTGCCAGTTCAATGAACACTGAAGCTTTCTTT.

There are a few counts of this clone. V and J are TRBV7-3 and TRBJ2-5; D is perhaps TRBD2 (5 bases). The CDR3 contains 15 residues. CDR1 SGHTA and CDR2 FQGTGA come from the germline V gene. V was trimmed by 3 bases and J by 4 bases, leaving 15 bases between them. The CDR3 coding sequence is TGTGCCAGCAGCTTGTCGGGAAGAGAAGGAGAGACCCAGTACTTC. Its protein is CASSLSGREGETQYF.

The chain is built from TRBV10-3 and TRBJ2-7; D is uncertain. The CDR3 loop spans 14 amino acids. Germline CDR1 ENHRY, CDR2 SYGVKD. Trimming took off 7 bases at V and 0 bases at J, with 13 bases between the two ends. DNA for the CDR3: TGTGCCATCACCTCAGCCTGGGGCTCCTACGAGCAGTACTTC. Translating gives CAITSAWGSYEQYF.

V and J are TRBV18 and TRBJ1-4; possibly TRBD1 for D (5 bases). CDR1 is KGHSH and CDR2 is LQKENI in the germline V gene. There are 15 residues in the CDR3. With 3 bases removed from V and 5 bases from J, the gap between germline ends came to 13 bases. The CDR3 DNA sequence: TGTGCCAGCTCACCGGACGCCTGGGGGAATGAAAAACTGTTTTTT. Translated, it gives CASSPDAWGNEKLFF.

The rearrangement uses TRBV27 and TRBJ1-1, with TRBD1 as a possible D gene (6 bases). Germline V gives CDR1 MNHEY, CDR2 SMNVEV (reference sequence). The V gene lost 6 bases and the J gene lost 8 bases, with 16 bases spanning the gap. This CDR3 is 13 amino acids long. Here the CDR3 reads CASSALQGREAFF. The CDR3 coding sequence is TGTGCCAGCAGCGCTTTACAGGGACGCGAAGCTTTCTTT.

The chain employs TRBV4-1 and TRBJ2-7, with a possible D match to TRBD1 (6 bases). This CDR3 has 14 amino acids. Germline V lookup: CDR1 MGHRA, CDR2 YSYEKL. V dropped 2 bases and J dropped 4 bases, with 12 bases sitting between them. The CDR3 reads CASSQSRDTYEQYF. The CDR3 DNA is TGCGCCAGCAGCCAATCCCGGGACACATACGAGCAGTACTTC.

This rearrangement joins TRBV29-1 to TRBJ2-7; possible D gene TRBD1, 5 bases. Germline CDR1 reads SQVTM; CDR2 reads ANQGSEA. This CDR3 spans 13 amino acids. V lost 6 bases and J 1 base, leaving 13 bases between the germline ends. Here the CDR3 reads CSVGRYGSYEQYF. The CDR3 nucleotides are TGCAGCGTGGGGCGTTACGGTTCCTACGAGCAGTACTTC.

CDR3: CASSGTSGGEQYF. The CDR3, as DNA: TGTGCCAGCAGTGGGACTAGCGGCGGCGAGCAGTACTTC. The chain joins TRBV27 to TRBJ2-7; TRBD2 matches at 11 bases. The CDR3 has 13 amino acids. Germline assignment: CDR1 MNHEY and CDR2 SMNVEV (reference sequence). The V and J ends lost 5 bases and 6 bases, in that order; junction bases with no gene match: 3.

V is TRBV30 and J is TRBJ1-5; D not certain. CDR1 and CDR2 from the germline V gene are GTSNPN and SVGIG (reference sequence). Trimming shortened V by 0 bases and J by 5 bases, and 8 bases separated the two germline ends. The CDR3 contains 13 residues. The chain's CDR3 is CAWSVGADQPQHF. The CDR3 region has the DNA TGTGCCTGGAGTGTAGGAGCTGATCAGCCCCAGCATTTT.

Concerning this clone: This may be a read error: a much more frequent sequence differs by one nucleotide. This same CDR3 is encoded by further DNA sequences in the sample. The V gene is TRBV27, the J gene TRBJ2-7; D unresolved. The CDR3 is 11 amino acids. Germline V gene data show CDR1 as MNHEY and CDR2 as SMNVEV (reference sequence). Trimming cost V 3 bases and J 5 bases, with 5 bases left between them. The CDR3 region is CASSFGHEQYF. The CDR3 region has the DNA TGTGCCAGCAGTTTCGGCCACGAGCAGTACTTC.

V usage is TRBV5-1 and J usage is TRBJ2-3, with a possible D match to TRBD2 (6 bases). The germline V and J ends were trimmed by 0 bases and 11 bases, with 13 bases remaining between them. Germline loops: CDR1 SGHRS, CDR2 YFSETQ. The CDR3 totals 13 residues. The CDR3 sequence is CASSLDGVGGQYF. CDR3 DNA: TGCGCCAGCAGCTTGGACGGAGTCGGGGGGCAGTATTTT.

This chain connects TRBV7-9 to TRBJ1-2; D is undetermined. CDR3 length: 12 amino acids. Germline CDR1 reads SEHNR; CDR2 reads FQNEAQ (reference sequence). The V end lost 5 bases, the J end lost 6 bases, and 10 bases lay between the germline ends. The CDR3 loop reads CASSPRPNGYTF. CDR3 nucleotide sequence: TGTGCCAGCAGCCCTAGACCGAATGGCTACACCTTC.

CDR3 region: CSVGGGTYEQYF. The CDR3 DNA sequence: TGCAGCGTTGGGGGAGGGACCTACGAGCAGTACTTC. The chain has TRBV29-1 and TRBJ2-7; 7 nucleotides agree with TRBD2. This CDR3 region has 12 residues. CDR1 is SQVTM and CDR2 is ANQGSEA in the germline V gene. V trimming: 4 bases; J trimming: 2 bases; junction bases outside the gene matches: 2.